A selection of T cell receptor beta chains follows, all from one sample in a study of T cell clones after liver transplantation. The assay was immunoSEQ multiplex PCR, and TCRdb's table has in-frame clones only and misses some. The table has around 100,000 clones, approximately 79% seen once; the top ten hold approximately 3%. This sample comprised CD4+ T cells from blood, obtained around 44 months after liver transplant. Receptor source: a human patient who received a liver transplant. Some T cells may be transferred from the graft donor. The conserved cysteine and the conserved F or W are not part of the CDR3 here. A clone size is listed for some rows: how often the clone was seen (once, few, many), or a class if it is expanded.

clone_size	v_call	j_call	cdr3_aa
.	TRBV18	TRBJ1-1	ASSPEVMNTEAF
.	TRBV18	TRBJ1-6	ASSLRSEGYSPLH
.	TRBV6-6	TRBJ1-1	ASSYEMNTEAF
.	TRBV28	TRBJ1-3	ASSSRPGRSSGNTIY
.	TRBV7-6	TRBJ1-3	ASSFKGVPSGNTIY
.	TRBV6-5	TRBJ2-3	ASSYSGTSGTDTQY
.	TRBV11-2	TRBJ1-1	ASSYPQGGNTEAF
.	TRBV9	TRBJ2-1	ASSAHGVNEQF
few	TRBV29-1	TRBJ2-1	SVGTVRGRQF
.	TRBV6-6	TRBJ1-1	ASRSDRPNTEAF
.	TRBV19	TRBJ2-5	ASSIGTGRLYQETQY
.	TRBV19	TRBJ1-5	ASSIGGLEQPQH
.	TRBV7-2	TRBJ2-7	ASSLARSYEQY
.	TRBV19	TRBJ2-1	ASSMLGQYNEQF
once	TRBV7-8	TRBJ1-1	ASSLIPGTGIWWTEAF
.	TRBV19	TRBJ1-2	ANPIGVNYGYT
.	TRBV28	TRBJ2-2	ASSIVGRYGELF
.	TRBV5-1	TRBJ1-3	ASSGGSSGNTIY
.	TRBV18	TRBJ1-2	ASSPKEENGYT
.	TRBV6-6	TRBJ2-4	ASSYGGRENIQY
few	TRBV7-2	TRBJ1-5	ASSLYHRSNQPQH
.	TRBV14	TRBJ1-2	ASSQAQGWGGYT
few	TRBV28	TRBJ1-5	ASSLPGSRNQPQH
.	TRBV6-5	TRBJ2-2	ASRQGVRTGELF
few	TRBV5-1	TRBJ1-1	ASSSQGYTEAF
.	TRBV10-3	TRBJ2-7	AISEGSGVYEQY
.	TRBV11-2	TRBJ2-2	ASSLEVTGKNTGELF
.	TRBV2	TRBJ1-2	ASSESDRARGYT
few	TRBV4-3	TRBJ2-7	ASSQEVGGPYEQY
once	TRBV5-1	TRBJ2-3	ASGPPGTDTQY
.	TRBV6-1	TRBJ2-7	ASSDYREQY
.	TRBV4-1	TRBJ1-2	ASSQALTVHYGYT
.	TRBV7-6	TRBJ2-3	ASSSDDTQY
.	TRBV6-6	TRBJ1-1	AVRGGGSGSTEAF
few	TRBV7-5	TRBJ2-3	VRSRGSLRPSTDTQY
.	TRBV19	TRBJ2-6	ASSLFTLLSQPRPSGANVLT
.	TRBV19	TRBJ2-7	ASTEGRGEQY
few	TRBV28	TRBJ2-7	ATNRGRGYEQY
.	TRBV5-1	TRBJ2-1	ASSHHGLAGAEEQF
.	TRBV10-3	TRBJ2-7	AIGTYEQY
.	TRBV6-5	TRBJ1-1	ASSYTTGGTEAF
.	TRBV4-1	TRBJ1-5	ASSQDPGNSNQPQH
.	TRBV7-2	TRBJ2-1	ASSLVGTSGGFNEQF
.	TRBV10-2	TRBJ2-7	ATSGAYEQY
once	TRBV30	TRBJ2-1	AWTLRRELYNEQF
.	TRBV25-1	TRBJ1-1	ASSEYGGGQRAF